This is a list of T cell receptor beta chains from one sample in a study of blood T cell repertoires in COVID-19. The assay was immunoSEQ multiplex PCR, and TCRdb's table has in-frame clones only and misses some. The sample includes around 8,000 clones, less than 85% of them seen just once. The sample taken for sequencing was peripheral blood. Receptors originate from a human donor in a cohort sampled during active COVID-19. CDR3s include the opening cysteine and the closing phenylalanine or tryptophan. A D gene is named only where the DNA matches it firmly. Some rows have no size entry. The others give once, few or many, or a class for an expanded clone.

DNA: TGTGCCAGCAGCAAAGCGCGAGCAGGGGCGGCCACAGATACGCAGTATTTT
CDR3: CASSKARAGAATDTQYF
size: few
V: TRBV21-1
J: TRBJ2-3
D: .

DNA: TGTGCCAGCTCACCACCCTTTGGAGCGGGAGCGAGGGATACGCAGTATTTT
CDR3: CASSPPFGAGARDTQYF
size: .
V: TRBV18
J: TRBJ2-3
D: TRBD2

DNA: TGTGCCAGCAGCCAAGACGGGGACTACCAAGAGACCCAGTACTTC
CDR3: CASSQDGDYQETQYF
size: .
V: TRBV4-2
J: TRBJ2-5
D: .

DNA: TGTGCCAGCAGACGCGAAGCGGGCAGTCTCCCCCCTCTCTTT
CDR3: CASRREAGSLPPLF
size: .
V: TRBV6-5
J: TRBJ1-6
D: .

DNA: TGTGCCAGCAGTTCCTCCTGGGGCGGGAGGAGGCCCCAGCATTTT
CDR3: CASSSSWGGRRPQHF
size: .
V: TRBV27
J: TRBJ1-5
D: .

DNA: TGTGCCAGCAGTACGGTAGCGGGAAAGACCGCCTACAATGAGCAGTTCTTC
CDR3: CASSTVAGKTAYNEQFF
size: .
V: TRBV27
J: TRBJ2-1
D: TRBD2

DNA: TGTGCCAGCAGTTTACAGGGAATGAACACTGAAGCTTTCTTT
CDR3: CASSLQGMNTEAFF
size: .
V: TRBV27
J: TRBJ1-1
D: .

DNA: TGCGCCAGCATGCAGAACTTAGCAGACTACAATGAGCAGTTCTTC
CDR3: CASMQNLADYNEQFF
size: medium-sized
V: TRBV5-1
J: TRBJ2-1
D: .

DNA: TGTGCCAGTAGTACCCTACAGGGAAGATCCTACGAGCAGTACTTC
CDR3: CASSTLQGRSYEQYF
size: .
V: TRBV19
J: TRBJ2-7
D: .

DNA: TGTGCCAGCAGTCTACATAGCGGGACCTCCTACAATGAGCAGTTCTTC
CDR3: CASSLHSGTSYNEQFF
size: .
V: TRBV27
J: TRBJ2-1
D: TRBD2

DNA: TGTGCCAGCAGTCCCCGAAGACAGGGATCCTACAATGAGCAGTTCTTC
CDR3: CASSPRRQGSYNEQFF
size: .
V: TRBV27
J: TRBJ2-1
D: TRBD1

DNA: TGTGCCACCAGTGATCTGGGACTTGTCAATGAGCAGTTCTTC
CDR3: CATSDLGLVNEQFF
size: .
V: TRBV24-1
J: TRBJ2-1
D: .

DNA: TGTGCCAGCAGTGAGTTTAGCGGGAGTAACACAGATACGCAGTATTTT
CDR3: CASSEFSGSNTDTQYF
size: .
V: TRBV2
J: TRBJ2-3
D: TRBD2

DNA: TGCGCCAGCAGCCCGCGCTCTAATGAGCAGTTCTTC
CDR3: CASSPRSNEQFF
size: .
V: TRBV4-1
J: TRBJ2-1
D: .

DNA: TGCGCCAGCAGCCAAAACTGGAGGGGCAATCAGCCCCAGCATTTT
CDR3: CASSQNWRGNQPQHF
size: once
V: TRBV4-1
J: TRBJ1-5
D: .

DNA: TGCGCCAGCAGACGGGGCTACGAGCAGTACTTC
CDR3: CASRRGYEQYF
size: .
V: TRBV4-1
J: TRBJ2-7
D: .

DNA: TGTGCCAGCAGCAAGAGACCCGGGACAGGGGGGACTCGGTTTCATCAGCCCCAGCATTTT
CDR3: CASSKRPGTGGTRFHQPQHF
size: .
V: TRBV2
J: TRBJ1-5
D: TRBD1

DNA: TGTGCCAGCAGCTTAACACCTAGCTCCTACAATGAGCAGTTCTTC
CDR3: CASSLTPSSYNEQFF
size: few
V: TRBV7-3
J: TRBJ2-1
D: .

DNA: TGCGCCAGCAGGGACAGACAGAGCAATCAGCCCCAGCATTTT
CDR3: CASRDRQSNQPQHF
size: .
V: TRBV10-2
J: TRBJ1-5
D: .

DNA: TGTGCCAGCAGCCCCAACAGGGGCCTCTCTGGGGCCAACGTCCTGACTTTC
CDR3: CASSPNRGLSGANVLTF
size: few
V: TRBV28
J: TRBJ2-6
D: TRBD1

DNA: TGTGCCAGCAGTCGTATCGACATTCTCCACGACAATGAGCAGTTCTTC
CDR3: CASSRIDILHDNEQFF
size: .
V: TRBV28
J: TRBJ2-1
D: .

DNA: TGTGCCAGCAGCCAATCGCGGCGGGGCATCACAGATACGCAGTATTTT
CDR3: CASSQSRRGITDTQYF
size: .
V: TRBV7-2
J: TRBJ2-3
D: .

DNA: TGCGCCAGCAGCTTGGCCCCTAGTCGTCTAACCCCCTACAATGAGCAGTTCTTC
CDR3: CASSLAPSRLTPYNEQFF
size: once
V: TRBV5-1
J: TRBJ2-1
D: .

DNA: TGTGCCAGCAGCTTAGAGGGGGTAAGGGGTCAGCCCCAGCATTTT
CDR3: CASSLEGVRGQPQHF
size: .
V: TRBV7-6
J: TRBJ1-5
D: .

DNA: TGTGCCAGCAGCCCAGGGGATGAAAAACTGTTTTTT
CDR3: CASSPGDEKLFF
size: .
V: TRBV7-8
J: TRBJ1-4
D: .

DNA: TGTGCCAGCAGCTCCGGACTAGCGGAGACAGATACGCAGTATTTT
CDR3: CASSSGLAETDTQYF
size: .
V: TRBV11-2
J: TRBJ2-3
D: TRBD2

DNA: TGTGCCAGTAGTACAACGGGACAAAACGAGCAGTACTTC
CDR3: CASSTTGQNEQYF
size: few
V: TRBV19
J: TRBJ2-7
D: .

DNA: TGTGCCAGCTTGGGACAGCCGAACACTGAAGCTTTCTTT
CDR3: CASLGQPNTEAFF
size: .
V: TRBV2
J: TRBJ1-1
D: TRBD1

DNA: TGTGCCAGCAGCCAGACAGGGGGCGCCGGGAAAGCTTTCTTT
CDR3: CASSQTGGAGKAFF
size: .
V: TRBV14
J: TRBJ1-1
D: TRBD1

DNA: TGTGCCAGCAGTACTCAACCGGGACTAGCGGGATTCTACGAGCAGTACTTC
CDR3: CASSTQPGLAGFYEQYF
size: .
V: TRBV28
J: TRBJ2-7
D: TRBD2

DNA: TGCGCCAGCAGAGACGGGGGGATGAGCACAGATACGCAGTATTTT
CDR3: CASRDGGMSTDTQYF
size: once
V: TRBV5-1
J: TRBJ2-3
D: TRBD2

DNA: TGTGCCAGCAGCTTTTCTAGCGGGTCATACTACCAAGAGACCCAGTACTTC
CDR3: CASSFSSGSYYQETQYF
size: .
V: TRBV7-3
J: TRBJ2-5
D: TRBD2

DNA: TGTGCCAGTATGGCGGTAGTCGGCGGAGATACGCAGTATTTT
CDR3: CASMAVVGGDTQYF
size: medium-sized
V: TRBV19
J: TRBJ2-3
D: .

DNA: TGTGCCAGCAGTTTATTAGTATTAGCGGGAGGATCCACCGGGGAGCTGTTTTTT
CDR3: CASSLLVLAGGSTGELFF
size: .
V: TRBV27
J: TRBJ2-2
D: TRBD2

DNA: TGTGCCAGCAGCCCTAGGACAGACTATGGCTACACCTTC
CDR3: CASSPRTDYGYTF
size: .
V: TRBV13
J: TRBJ1-2
D: .

DNA: TGTGCCAGCAGCCCCCAGGACAGGGTGGGTAGGGATAACAATGAGCAGTTCTTC
CDR3: CASSPQDRVGRDNNEQFF
size: .
V: TRBV7-8
J: TRBJ2-1
D: TRBD1

DNA: TGTGCCAGCAGTGGCGGGACAGGGGGTCTCTCTGGGGCCAACGTCCTGACTTTC
CDR3: CASSGGTGGLSGANVLTF
size: .
V: TRBV25-1
J: TRBJ2-6
D: TRBD1

DNA: TGCGCCAGCAGCCAAGATCGCGGGGGAGACCAGTTCTTC
CDR3: CASSQDRGGDQFF
size: .
V: TRBV4-3
J: TRBJ2-1
D: TRBD2

DNA: TGTGCCAGCAGTTTCCCGGGGGGGCGCGGTTGGGAGACCCAGTACTTC
CDR3: CASSFPGGRGWETQYF
size: .
V: TRBV28
J: TRBJ2-5
D: TRBD2

DNA: TGTGCCAGCAGTGTTGGGGGGAGCCCCAGAACAGATACGCAGTATTTT
CDR3: CASSVGGSPRTDTQYF
size: .
V: TRBV2
J: TRBJ2-3
D: .

DNA: .
CDR3: CASSSSGSVFTEAFF
size: once
V: TRBV6-5
J: TRBJ1-1
D: .

DNA: TGCAGCGCCGTTACAGATGGAACCTACGAGCAGTACTTC
CDR3: CSAVTDGTYEQYF
size: .
V: TRBV29-1
J: TRBJ2-7
D: .

DNA: TGTGCCTCCAAAAATCAGGCGGGAGCCAGCAATGAGCAGTTCTTC
CDR3: CASKNQAGASNEQFF
size: .
V: TRBV6-5
J: TRBJ2-1
D: TRBD2

DNA: TGCGCCAGCAGCACTGGGACTAGCGGGACCCGTCCTCATACGCAGTATTTT
CDR3: CASSTGTSGTRPHTQYF
size: .
V: TRBV5-1
J: TRBJ2-3
D: TRBD2

DNA: TGTGCCAGCAGTCTTTCGACCCGCTCGGGTGAAGCTTTCTTT
CDR3: CASSLSTRSGEAFF
size: .
V: TRBV28
J: TRBJ1-1
D: .

DNA: TGTGCCAGCAGCTCGACCGGGACTAGCGCGAACACCGGGGAGCTGTTTTTT
CDR3: CASSSTGTSANTGELFF
size: .
V: TRBV7-9
J: TRBJ2-2
D: TRBD2

DNA: TGCGCCAGCAGCGAGGGACAGGGAGACAATCAGCCCCAGCATTTT
CDR3: CASSEGQGDNQPQHF
size: .
V: TRBV5-1
J: TRBJ1-5
D: TRBD1

DNA: TGTGCCAGCAGTCCCCCAGGGCTCTCCTACGAGCAGTACTTC
CDR3: CASSPPGLSYEQYF
size: .
V: TRBV25-1
J: TRBJ2-7
D: .